A selection of T cell receptor beta chains follows, all from one sample in a study of T cells in Graves' hyperthyroidism and ophthalmopathy. TCRdb fed the multiplex PCR reads into MiXCR, producing one record per CDR3 protein. The sample carries around 560,000 distinct CDR3 sequences, approximately 15% recorded once. The sample consisted of blood. The source is a young woman with Graves' hyperthyroidism. Each CDR3 is given with its conserved first and last residue. The D gene is left open where the match is weak. The listing skips clone size in some rows; elsewhere it reads once, few, many or a size class.

size,D,J,V,DNA,CDR3
few,NA,TRBJ1-1,TRBV6-1,TGTGCCAGCTTTGGGGGGATAGTCGCTTTCTTT,CASFGGIVAFF
many,TRBD2,TRBJ2-7,TRBV20-1,TGCAGTGCAAGCGGGACGATCACCGCGGGTTGGAACGAGCAGTACTTC,CSASGTITAGWNEQYF
NA,NA,TRBJ1-6,TRBV6-1,TGTGCCAGCAGTGCCCAAAGCGGACGGACCTATAATTCACCCCTCCACTTT,CASSAQSGRTYNSPLHF
NA,TRBD2,TRBJ2-1,TRBV4-1,TGCGCCAGCAGCCTCTGGGGGGGGAAGGGCCAGACGGGCTCCTACAATGAGCAGTTCTTC,CASSLWGGKGQTGSYNEQFF
few,NA,TRBJ1-4,TRBV12-5,TGTGCTAGTGGTTTCAACCGGGGCGGTCTAAATGAAAAACTGTTTTTT,CASGFNRGGLNEKLFF
NA,NA,TRBJ1-4,TRBV5-1,TGCGCCAGCAGCCCGAGTGGGGGGCTGAGCGAAAAACTGTTTTTT,CASSPSGGLSEKLFF
many,NA,TRBJ2-1,TRBV27,TGTGCCAGCAGTTTCTTTGTAGGTGGGAGCTCCTACAATGAGCAGTTCTTC,CASSFFVGGSSYNEQFF
many,TRBD1,TRBJ1-5,TRBV2,TGTGCCAGCAGGGGTGACAGGGAATATCAGCCCCAGCATTTT,CASRGDREYQPQHF
few,NA,TRBJ2-3,TRBV19,TGTGCCAGTAGTACCCGACAACCTAGGACGCAGTATTTT,CASSTRQPRTQYF
many,NA,TRBJ1-2,TRBV15,TGTGCCACCAGCAGCGGGGAGTACAGGGCTGGCTACACCTTC,CATSSGEYRAGYTF
few,TRBD2,TRBJ2-1,TRBV6-5,TGTGCCAGCAGTTACGTGGGGACTAGCGGGAGTTATGAGCAGTTCTTC,CASSYVGTSGSYEQFF
many,TRBD2,TRBJ2-5,TRBV12-3/TRBV12-4,TGTGCCAGCAGTTCGCTGGAAGGGAGGGGAGAGACCCAGTACTTC,CASSSLEGRGETQYF
NA,TRBD1,TRBJ2-1,TRBV3-1,TGTGCCAGCAGCCAGCGTGACCCGGGACAGGGTTCGTCCAATGAGCAGTTCTTC,CASSQRDPGQGSSNEQFF
NA,NA,TRBJ1-4,TRBV27,TGTGCCAGCAGTTCTGGTCCACTAGCAACTAATGAAAAACTGTTTTTT,CASSSGPLATNEKLFF